This T cell receptor beta chain is drawn from a study of cytomegalovirus exposure and HLA in healthy donors (dated by TCRdb to 2016 to 2017). For the wider study: An earlier analysis of approximately 640 of the donors reported roughly 300 Gb of sequence data and 100 million to 140 million unique TCR beta sequences from some 180 million T cells. An early release that covered about 600 HLA-typed donors contained approximately 290 gigabases of sequencing data and tens of millions of unique TCR sequences. Of the approximately 400 genotyped donors, roughly 85% fell in the genetic ancestry cluster associated with self-reported Caucasian donors. The study aimed to test whether signatures of past pathogen exposure could be identified by cataloging public T cell receptors. The study used immunosequencing to profile the T cell repertoires of under 700 subjects and linked those repertoires to cytomegalovirus serostatus. A separate validation cohort of 100 to 150 different subjects was used in addition to the roughly 640-subject first cohort. To predict cytomegalovirus infection status, the study combined high-throughput TCR immunosequencing, statistical association of individual TCRs with disease status, and machine learning. In a later analysis, previously published TCR beta repertoires from 666 donors were re-analyzed and high-resolution HLA genotyping was added so that TCR occurrence patterns could be studied. Rather than using new phenotypic data, the later analysis identified candidate immune exposures from TCR beta sequences and from how often those sequences occurred across donors. An earlier analysis of roughly 580 of the donors used high-throughput TCR beta sequencing to judge whether each TCR beta V gene segment behaved as functional or pseudogenic. Alongside the repertoire data, information on donor age, sex, ethnicity and CMV serostatus was compiled. A later genetic analysis used genome-wide SNP genotypes for about 65% of the roughly 700 donors, treating that subset as a discovery cohort. All discovery cohort repertoires had been generated using a single sequencing platform. HLA typing covered class I and class II loci at four-digit resolution. Typing coverage differed by locus: A, B, C, DRB1 and DQB1 were typed in roughly 629-630 donors, DQA1 in approximately 520, DPA1 in 600 to 610, and DPB1 in 400 to 490. Because of strong linkage in the cohort, roughly five DR-DQ haplotypes were treated as single units for association and clustering. On average, over 200,000 unique TCR beta nucleotide sequences were sequenced per donor among about 400 genotyped donors of the cohort, with roughly 18% of those sequences being non-productive.

Receptor libraries were prepared by the immunoSEQ multiplex PCR assay. For the multiplex PCR, a mixture combining 60 forward primers for TCR Vbeta segments and 13 reverse primers for TCR Jbeta segments was used. The CDR3 region of rearranged TCR beta genes was amplified from genomic DNA by a multiplex PCR assay. Amplified TCR beta libraries were sequenced as 87-base-pair reads on the Illumina HiSeq System. In the authors' own workflow: Across the 670 or so repertoires, a later analysis counted roughly 84 million unique TCR beta chains, around 11 million of which were shared by at least two donors. Raw reads were error-corrected and collapsed into unique sequences with a nearest-neighbor algorithm that merged closely related sequences to remove PCR and sequencing errors. V, D and J gene segments were assigned by aligning CDR3 sequences to IMGT reference sequences. Each retained sequence needed at least a six-nucleotide match to both a V gene segment and a J gene segment. A rearrangement counted as productive if the CDR3 had no stop codons and remained in frame with V and J, and every other rearrangement counted as non-productive. CDR3 was defined by IMGT convention, running from the second conserved V-encoded cysteine to the conserved J-encoded phenylalanine. The earlier analysis of about 610 of the donors excluded sequences that lacked an unambiguous match to a single V gene segment. In an earlier analysis of 450 to 700 of the donors, V segments were called functional above 56.7% productive rearrangements and were called segregating when the between-donor standard deviation exceeded 5%. A statistical classification framework was built to diagnose cytomegalovirus status from the catalog of TCR beta chain sequences. In a later analysis, TCR nucleotide sequences were compared against IMGT/GENE-DB human TR gene sequences so that V and J genes could be assigned. The TCRdist pipeline was used in a later analysis to assign CDR3 sequences and most-parsimonious VDJ recombination scenarios. In a later analysis, each TCR beta chain was defined by its CDR3 amino acid sequence together with its V-gene family, and reads lacking a unique V-gene family were excluded. To address suspected cross-contamination and a sequencing artifact, a later analysis removed approximately 600 highly shared, low-generation-probability nucleotide sequences. In a later analysis, a clonal expansion index was calculated for each public chain from normalized within-repertoire ranks of inferred template counts. In a later analysis, generation probabilities were computed with a VDJ recombination model fitted to out-of-frame rearrangements, and the resulting probabilities were checked against IGoR. A later analysis scored TCR-TCR, TCR-HLA and TCR-CMV co-occurrence with hypergeometric tests, applying a repertoire-size bias correction to TCR pairs. To estimate false discovery rates, a later analysis permuted the HLA or CMV assignments 20 times. In a later analysis, co-occurring TCRs were grouped using DBSCAN, with TCRdist sequence similarity added in when clustering inside HLA-allele-positive subsets. Repertoires with fewer than 30,000 or more than 120,000 public chains were left out of co-occurrence clustering, as were five repertoires with anomalous nucleotide sharing. This is the immuneACCESS table as TCRdb keeps it, with only in-frame sequences that have V and J called. A part of the clones is gone; compared with another copy, unresolved V genes explain less than half, and the rest is unexplained. Clone size and V and J calls were adopted from that table, with D and trimming inferred from the DNA. This sample comprises roughly 99,000 clones, more than 75% of them detected only once. 3.8% of the sample goes to the ten largest clones.

The CDR3 covers 17 residues, taking in both the cysteine and the phenylalanine. Here the CDR3 DNA is all that survives: 51 bases in frame from base 1. V and J lose 2 bases and 1 base, and a span of 15 bases separates them. For CDR1 and CDR2, the germline V gene (reference sequence) lists LNHDA and SQIVND. Details on this clone: Its antigen target is currently unknown. No much larger clone is present one base from it, and per-base qualities are unavailable.

The full study reports these points: A further reported finding was that TCR beta sequences accurately predicted the HLA-A and HLA-B alleles for most subjects in the first cohort. In this cohort, only TCR beta chains were sequenced, and detectable features were limited by the absence of alpha or paired-chain data. At a false discovery rate of 0.05, a later analysis linked about 16,000 TCR beta sequences to specific HLA alleles. Roughly uniform sequencing depth across donors was assumed in presence/absence analyses, although this assumption may not hold. A later analysis found that HLA-associated TCR beta chains were more clonally expanded and had lower generation probabilities than equally common non-associated chains. The sequencing pipeline was judged likely to have produced a cluster of highly shared sequence variants as a technical artifact. According to a later analysis, TCR association rates differed among HLA loci, with DRB1 alleles showing the most associated TCRs and HLA-C alleles showing the fewest. It was suggested by the authors that the approach could potentially be generalized to other disease states and immunological phenotypes. Most TCR sequences were observed very rarely across donors, whereas some public TCRs were present in many individuals. In a later analysis, several top co-occurrence clusters were reported to appear linked to parvovirus B19, influenza, CMV and Epstein-Barr virus. In a later genetic analysis, a missense DCLRE1C variant was associated with V-gene and J-gene trimming of TCR beta chains, and the association was replicated in an independent cohort. When HLA alleles, especially DR and DQ, strongly co-occurred, attributing TCR associations to individual alleles was difficult. A total of some 180 TCR beta chains were listed by the study as associated with cytomegalovirus. A later genetic analysis reported fewer N-insertions in productive TCRs among donors in an Asian-associated ancestry cluster than the roughly 650-donor mean. Three of the identified cytomegalovirus-associated TCR beta chains were confirmed in vitro to be specific for cytomegalovirus antigens. The classifier was reported to diagnose cytomegalovirus status with high specificity and sensitivity in both the original and validation cohorts. Because counts were too low, about 15 rarely observed V segments, including chromosome 9 orphons, were left out of the earlier analysis of roughly 600 of the donors. Some IMGT-functional V segments, including TRBV6-2 and TRBV6-3, could not be told apart with the 87-base-pair reads, so those segments were excluded. Immune exposure information for the cohort was limited to CMV serostatus. Because HLA typing was unavailable for some donors at each locus, only the typed subset was used in association tests. In an earlier analysis of about 550 of the donors, most TCR beta V segments were observed in productive rearrangements about 90% or about 30% of the time, broadly matching IMGT annotations. A later analysis found that most CMV-associated TCR beta chains appeared HLA-restricted, with HLA associations seemingly driven largely by CMV exposure. Linkage disequilibrium might explain the correlated functional status among segregating V segments, but an unknown experimental factor could not be ruled out.

The cohort consisted of 600 or so healthy bone marrow donors. At the time of sampling, every cohort member was nominally healthy, though immune exposures that went unrecorded were likely present. The donor was CMV seronegative and belonged to the group of around 400 seronegative cohort members. Each donor provided a peripheral blood sample, and peripheral blood mononuclear cells were used for TCR beta sequencing. The Qiagen DNeasy Blood Extraction Kit was used to extract genomic DNA from the blood cell samples. The chain is encoded by TRBV19 joined to TRBJ1-3; perhaps TRBD1 is the D gene, with 5 bases matching. What was sequenced was PBMCs. The source of this sequence is a woman in her thirties or forties in good health and CMV-seronegative. The encoded CDR3 is CASSITKKGASGNTIYF. The DNA reads TGTGCCAGTAGTATAACGAAAAAAGGGGCTTCTGGAAACACCATATATTTT.